A single sample is the source of the 17 T cell receptor beta chains below, sequenced in a study of Ad26.COV2.S vaccination and SARS-CoV-2 variants. The data were produced by immunoSEQ multiplex PCR, yet TCRdb's version contains in-frame clones alone and is incomplete. The repertoire holds about 480,000 clones, with around 85% as singletons. Treatment in this sample: around 19 received Ad26.COV2.S at low or high dose, single or two shots; about five received placebo; per-sample allocation not given. Sampling happened 63 days after the first vaccine or placebo injection. The sequences come from peripheral blood, collected in a trial of Ad26.COV2.S vaccine versus placebo. The receptors shown here come from a person aged 18 to 59 who received the Ad26.COV2.S COVID-19 vaccine or a placebo.

The rearrangement joins TRBV27 to TRBJ2-3, with 9 bases aligning to TRBD1. Germline CDR1 MNHEY, CDR2 SMNVEV (reference sequence). J lost 3 bases, V lost 6 bases, and 1 base had no gene match. The CDR3 length is 13 residues. The CDR3 is CASRDRGTDTQYF. CDR3 sequence (DNA): TGTGCCAGCAGGGACAGGGGAACAGATACGCAGTATTTT.

This clone appeared a few times. This rearrangement joins TRBV6-1 to TRBJ1-2, with D perhaps TRBD1 (6 bases). V lost 4 bases, J lost 0 bases, and 15 bases lay in between. This CDR3 has 16 amino acids. CDR1 is MNHNS and CDR2 is SASEGT in the germline V gene. The CDR3 reads CASSGRGPGANYGYTF. The DNA of the CDR3 is TGTGCCAGCAGTGGGCGGGGGCCAGGAGCTAACTATGGCTACACCTTC.

J is TRBJ2-7 and V is TRBV20-1; D tentatively fits TRBD1 or TRBD2 (6 bases each). The germline V gene encodes CDR1 DFQATT and CDR2 SNEGSKA (reference sequence). The CDR3 sequence is 11 residues long. CDR3 nucleotides: TGCAGCCCCGGGGGCCCCGGCGAGCAGTACTTC. Protein: CSPGGPGEQYF.

The sample holds one count of this clone. The chain carries TRBV3-1 (or the pseudogene TRBV3-2) and TRBJ2-2, with a tentative D call TRBD1 (5 bases). Between the trimmed V and J ends, which lost 3 bases and 6 bases, there was a span of 29 bases. This CDR3 has 20 residues. Germline values: CDR1 LGHDT, CDR2 YNNKEL (reference sequence). The CDR3 spells CASSHLGALARRRQSGELFF. In nucleotides, the CDR3 is TGTGCCAGCAGCCACCTTGGGGCGTTGGCTCGTAGGAGACAATCCGGGGAGCTGTTTTTT.

The V gene is TRBV5-4, the J gene TRBJ1-2; D not resolved. The CDR3 sequence is 15 residues long. The germline CDR1 and CDR2 sequences are SGHNT and YYREEE (reference sequence). V dropped 3 bases and J dropped 4 bases, with 16 bases sitting between them. Here the CDR3 DNA reads TGTGCCAGCAGCTGGGCTCGGGGATCCCCCTATGGCTACACCTTC. Translation: CASSWARGSPYGYTF.

The CDR3 region has the DNA TGCGCCAGCAGCCAAGAGGGACTAGCGGGGAACGGACAGTTCTTC. It is translated as CASSQEGLAGNGQFF. This chain links TRBV4-3 with TRBJ2-1, with 13 bases matching TRBD2. J gave up 13 bases and V 0 bases, and 6 bases lay outside the gene matches. The CDR3 has 15 residues. Per germline, CDR1 LGHNA and CDR2 YSLEER.

The chain uses TRBV5-4 and TRBJ2-7, with D unclear. The germline V gene has CDR1 SGHNT and CDR2 YYREEE (reference sequence). The CDR3 covers 12 residues. Trimming took 0 bases from V and 7 from J, leaving 8 bases between them. The CDR3: CASSLVFGEQYF. The CDR3, as DNA: TGTGCCAGCAGCTTGGTGTTCGGGGAGCAGTACTTC.

This sequence joins TRBV30 and TRBJ2-1; no clear D. Germline V gene sequence: CDR1 GTSNPN, CDR2 SVGIG (reference sequence). This CDR3 spans 12 amino acids. The V end lost 1 base, the J end lost 5 bases, and 6 bases lay between the germline ends. The CDR3 spells CAWSGGNNEQFF. The CDR3 DNA sequence: TGTGCCTGGAGTGGCGGCAACAATGAGCAGTTCTTC.

This chain links TRBV2 with TRBJ2-5, with D perhaps TRBD1 (6 bases). The CDR3 sequence is 16 residues long. V was trimmed by 6 bases and J by 5 bases, leaving 22 bases between them. CDR1 and CDR2 (germline): SNHLY, FYNNEI. CDR3 bases: TGTGCCAGCAGCACACAGGGAGTTATCGGATCGGAGACCCAGTACTTC. Its protein is CASSTQGVIGSETQYF.

The chain links TRBV28 to TRBJ2-7, with D uncertain. CDR1 MDHEN and CDR2 SYDVKM come from the germline V gene. The CDR3 contains 14 residues. Trimming shortened V by 3 bases and J by 12 bases, and 21 bases separated the two germline ends. This chain's CDR3 is CASSLVDVSVDRYF. The DNA for the CDR3 is TGTGCCAGCAGTTTGGTGGATGTATCCGTGGATCGGTACTTC.

The chain employs TRBV18 and TRBJ2-2; TRBD1 aligns across 7 bases. The germline V gene encodes CDR1 KGHSH and CDR2 LQKENI. V was clipped by 6 bases and J by 4 bases; unmatched bases: 8. The CDR3 is 15 residues long. Here the CDR3 reads CASSLTGPSTGELFF. DNA for the CDR3: TGTGCCAGCTCGCTGACAGGGCCTAGCACCGGGGAGCTGTTTTTT.

This clone has a handful of counts. The chain carries TRBV2 and TRBJ2-7; 9 bases align to TRBD2. Trimming at V came to 3 bases and at J to 4 bases, leaving 4 bases not matched to a gene. The germline gives CDR1 SNHLY, CDR2 FYNNEI. The CDR3 contains 14 residues. CDR3: CASSDATSGYEQYF. The CDR3 coding sequence is TGTGCCAGCAGTGACGCGACTAGCGGATACGAGCAGTACTTC.

The rearrangement joins TRBV27 to TRBJ2-7; tentative D call: TRBD2 (5 bases). The ends were cut back, 0 bases at V and 2 bases at J, with 11 bases in the middle. Germline CDR1 and CDR2: MNHEY and SMNVEV (reference sequence). The CDR3 is made up of 15 amino acids. CDR3 DNA sequence: TGTGCCAGCAGTTTATCTTCGGGATACCCCTACGAGCAGTACTTC. Its translation is CASSLSSGYPYEQYF.

This chain connects TRBV20-1 to TRBJ2-7; D is possibly TRBD1 or TRBD2 (5 bases each). The CDR3 runs to 13 residues. V dropped 3 bases and J dropped 1 base, with 10 bases sitting between them. Germline V gene lookup returns CDR1 DFQATT and CDR2 SNEGSKA (reference sequence). DNA of the CDR3: TGCAGTGCTAGTGGGACCGAGTCCTACGAGCAGTACTTC. Translation: CSASGTESYEQYF.

The chain employs TRBV27 and TRBJ2-7; 7 bases agree with TRBD1. CDR3 size: 15 residues. V lost 8 bases to trimming and J lost 5 bases; unmatched junction nucleotides: 15. Per the germline V gene, CDR1 is MNHEY and CDR2 is SMNVEV (reference sequence). CDR3 protein: CASGRLNRGWDEQYF. CDR3 sequence (DNA): TGTGCCAGCGGAAGACTAAACAGGGGCTGGGACGAGCAGTACTTC.

The V gene is TRBV3-1 (or the pseudogene TRBV3-2), the J gene TRBJ2-2, with 7 positions matching TRBD2. Germline V gene data show CDR1 as LGHDT and CDR2 as YNNKEL (reference sequence). V lost 4 bases, J lost 1 base, and 3 bases stayed unmatched. This CDR3 spans 15 amino acids. As DNA, the CDR3 is TGTGCCAGCAGCCGCAGCGGGGTGAACACCGGGGAGCTGTTTTTT. The encoded protein is CASSRSGVNTGELFF.

This sequence joins TRBV30 and TRBJ1-6; TRBD1 is a possible D gene (6 bases). The V gene lost 1 base and the J gene lost 8 bases, with 15 bases spanning the gap. Per germline, CDR1 GTSNPN and CDR2 SVGIG (reference sequence). CDR3 size: 15 residues. CDR3: CAWSGTGAKDSPLHF. In nucleotides, the CDR3 is TGTGCCTGGAGTGGGACGGGGGCGAAAGATTCACCCCTCCACTTT.